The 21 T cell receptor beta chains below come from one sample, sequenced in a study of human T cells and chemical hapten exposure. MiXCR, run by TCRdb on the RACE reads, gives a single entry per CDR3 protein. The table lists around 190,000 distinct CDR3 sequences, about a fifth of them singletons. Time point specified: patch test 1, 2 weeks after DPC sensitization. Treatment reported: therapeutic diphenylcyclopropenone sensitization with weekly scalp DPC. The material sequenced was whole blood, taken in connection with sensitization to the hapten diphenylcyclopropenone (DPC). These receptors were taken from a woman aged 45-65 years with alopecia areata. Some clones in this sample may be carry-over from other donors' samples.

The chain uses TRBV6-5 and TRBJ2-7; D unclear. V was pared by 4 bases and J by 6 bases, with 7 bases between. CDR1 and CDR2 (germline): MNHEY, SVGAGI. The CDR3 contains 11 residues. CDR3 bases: TGTGCCAGCAGTTCCTTGTTCGAGCAGTACTTC. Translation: CASSSLFEQYF.

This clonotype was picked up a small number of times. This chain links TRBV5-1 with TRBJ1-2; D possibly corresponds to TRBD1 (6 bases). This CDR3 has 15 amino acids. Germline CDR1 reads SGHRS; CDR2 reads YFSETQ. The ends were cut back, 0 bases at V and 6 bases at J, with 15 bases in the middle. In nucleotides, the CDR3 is TGCGCCAGCAGCTTGGCGTCAGGGGAGTACGATGGCTACACCTTC. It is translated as CASSLASGEYDGYTF.

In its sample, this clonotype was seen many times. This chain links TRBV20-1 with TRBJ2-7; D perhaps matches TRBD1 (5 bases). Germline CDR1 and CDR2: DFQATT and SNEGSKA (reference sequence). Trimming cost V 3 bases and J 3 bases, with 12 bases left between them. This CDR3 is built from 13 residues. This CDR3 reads CSARSRADYEQYF. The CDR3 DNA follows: TGCAGTGCTAGGTCCAGGGCTGACTACGAGCAGTACTTC.

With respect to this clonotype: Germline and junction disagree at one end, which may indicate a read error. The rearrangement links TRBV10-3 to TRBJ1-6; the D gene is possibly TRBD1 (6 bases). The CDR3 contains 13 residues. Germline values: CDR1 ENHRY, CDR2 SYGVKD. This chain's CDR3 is CVISVQGNSPLHF. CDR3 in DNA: TGTGTCATCAGTGTTCAGGGGAATTCACCCCTCCACTTT.

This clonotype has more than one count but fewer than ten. The CDR3 protein is CASSQEGEQYF. Here the CDR3 DNA reads TGTGCCAGCAGCCAAGAAGGCGAGCAGTACTTC. This sequence joins TRBV3-1 and TRBJ2-7; no definite D call. V lost 0 bases, J lost 6 bases, and 3 bases lay in between. Germline V gene data show CDR1 as LGHDT and CDR2 as YNNKEL (reference sequence). The CDR3 has 11 amino acids.

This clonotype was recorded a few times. CDR3 nucleotide sequence: TGTGCCTGGAGTTCGGGACTAGCGGCTCAAGAGACCCAGTACTTC. As protein: CAWSSGLAAQETQYF. V gene TRBV30 combines with J gene TRBJ2-5; 11 nucleotides match TRBD2. Germline V gene lookup returns CDR1 GTSNPN and CDR2 SVGIG (reference sequence). The length of the CDR3 is 15 residues. The ends lost 2 bases at V and 2 bases at J; junction bases unmatched: 4.

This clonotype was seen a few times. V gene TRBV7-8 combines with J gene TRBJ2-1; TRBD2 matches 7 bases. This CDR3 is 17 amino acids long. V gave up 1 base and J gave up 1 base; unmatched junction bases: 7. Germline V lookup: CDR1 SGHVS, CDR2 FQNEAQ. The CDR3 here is CASSLGGAGSSYNEQFF. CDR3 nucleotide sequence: TGTGCCAGCAGCTTAGGGGGAGCGGGATCATCCTACAATGAGCAGTTCTTC.

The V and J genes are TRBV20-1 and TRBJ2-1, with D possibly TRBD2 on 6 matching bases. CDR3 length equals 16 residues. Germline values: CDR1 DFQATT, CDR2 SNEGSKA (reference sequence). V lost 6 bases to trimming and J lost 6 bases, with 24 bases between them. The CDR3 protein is CSATRPGTGMINEQFF. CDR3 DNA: TGCAGTGCGACCCGACCCGGGACTGGGATGATCAATGAGCAGTTCTTC.

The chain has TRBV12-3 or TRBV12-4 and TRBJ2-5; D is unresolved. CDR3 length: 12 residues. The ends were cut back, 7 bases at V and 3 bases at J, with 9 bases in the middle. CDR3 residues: CASNNRKETQYF. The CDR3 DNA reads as TGTGCCAGCAATAACCGAAAAGAGACCCAGTACTTC.

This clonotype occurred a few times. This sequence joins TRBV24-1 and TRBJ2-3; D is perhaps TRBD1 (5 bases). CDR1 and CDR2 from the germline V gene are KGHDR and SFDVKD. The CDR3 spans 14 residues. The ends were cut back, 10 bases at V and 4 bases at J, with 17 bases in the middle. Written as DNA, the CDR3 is TGTGCCACGGCTCAGGGCGGTACTGCAGATACGCAGTATTTT. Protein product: CATAQGGTADTQYF.

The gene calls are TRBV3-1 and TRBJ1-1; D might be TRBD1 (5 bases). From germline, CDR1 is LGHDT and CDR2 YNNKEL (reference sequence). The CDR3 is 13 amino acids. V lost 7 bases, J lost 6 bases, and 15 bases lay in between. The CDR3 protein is CASISRRGAEAFF. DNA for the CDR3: TGTGCCAGCATCTCCCGTCGGGGGGCTGAAGCTTTCTTT. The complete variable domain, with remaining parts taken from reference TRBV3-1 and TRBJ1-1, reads DTAVSQTPKYLVTQMGNDKSIKCEQNLGHDTMYWYKQDSKKFLKIMFSYNNKELIINETVPNRFSPKSPDKAHLNLHINSLELGDSAVYFCASISRRGAEAFFGQGTRLTVV.

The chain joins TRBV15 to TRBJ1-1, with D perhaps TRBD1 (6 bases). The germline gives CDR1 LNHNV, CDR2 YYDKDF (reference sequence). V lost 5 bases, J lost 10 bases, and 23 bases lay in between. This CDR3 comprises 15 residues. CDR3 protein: CATSSDLGGQGPAFF. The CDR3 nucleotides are TGTGCCACCAGCTCCGATCTTGGGGGGCAGGGCCCAGCTTTCTTT.

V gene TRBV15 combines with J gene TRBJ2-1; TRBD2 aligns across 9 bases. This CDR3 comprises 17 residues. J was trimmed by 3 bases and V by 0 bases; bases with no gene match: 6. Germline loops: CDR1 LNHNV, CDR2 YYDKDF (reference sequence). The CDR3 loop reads CATSRDVETSGYNEQFF. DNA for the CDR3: TGTGCCACCAGCAGAGATGTGGAGACTAGCGGCTACAATGAGCAGTTCTTC. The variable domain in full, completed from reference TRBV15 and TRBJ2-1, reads DAMVIQNPRYQVTQFGKPVTLSCSQTLNHNVMYWYQQKSSQAPKLLFHYYDKDFNNEADTPDNFQSRRPNTSFCFLDIRSPGLGDTAMYLCATSRDVETSGYNEQFFGPGTRLTVL.

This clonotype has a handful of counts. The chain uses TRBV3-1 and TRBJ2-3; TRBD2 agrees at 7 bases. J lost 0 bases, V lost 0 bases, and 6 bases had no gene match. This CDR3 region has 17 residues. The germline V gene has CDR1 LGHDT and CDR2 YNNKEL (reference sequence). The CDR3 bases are TGTGCCAGCAGCCAAGATCAACTAGCGCCTAGCACAGATACGCAGTATTTT. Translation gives CASSQDQLAPSTDTQYF.

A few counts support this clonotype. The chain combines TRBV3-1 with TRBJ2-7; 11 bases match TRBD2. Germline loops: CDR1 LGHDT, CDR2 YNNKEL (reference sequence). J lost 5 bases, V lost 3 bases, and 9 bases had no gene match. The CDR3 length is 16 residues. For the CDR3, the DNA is TGTGCCAGCAGCCACCTAGCGGGAGGCCGACCCGACGAGCAGTACTTC. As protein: CASSHLAGGRPDEQYF.

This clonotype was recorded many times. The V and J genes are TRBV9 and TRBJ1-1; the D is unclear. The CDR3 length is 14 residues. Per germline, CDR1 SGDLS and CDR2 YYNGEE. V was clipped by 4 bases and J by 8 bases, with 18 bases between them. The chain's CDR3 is CASSPFAADGEAFF. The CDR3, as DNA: TGTGCCAGCAGCCCGTTCGCCGCGGACGGCGAAGCTTTCTTT. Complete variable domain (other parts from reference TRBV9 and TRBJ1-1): DSGVTQTPKHLITATGQRVTLRCSPRSGDLSVYWYQQSLDQGLQFLIQYYNGEERAKGNILERFSAQQFPDLHSELNLSSLELGDSALYFCASSPFAADGEAFFGQGTRLTVV.

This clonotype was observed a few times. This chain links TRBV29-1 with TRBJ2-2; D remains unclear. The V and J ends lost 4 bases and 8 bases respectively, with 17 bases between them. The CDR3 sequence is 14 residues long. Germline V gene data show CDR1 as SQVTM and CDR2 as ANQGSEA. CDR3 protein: CSVVPDSSPGELFF. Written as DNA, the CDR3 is TGCAGCGTTGTCCCCGACTCTTCACCGGGGGAGCTGTTTTTT.

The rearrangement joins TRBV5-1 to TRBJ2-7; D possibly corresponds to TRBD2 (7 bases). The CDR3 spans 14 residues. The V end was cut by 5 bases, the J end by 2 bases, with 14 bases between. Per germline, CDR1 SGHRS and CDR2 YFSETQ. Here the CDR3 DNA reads TGCGCCAGCAGACAACGGGGGGCCGCCTACGAGCAGTACTTC. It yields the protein CASRQRGAAYEQYF.

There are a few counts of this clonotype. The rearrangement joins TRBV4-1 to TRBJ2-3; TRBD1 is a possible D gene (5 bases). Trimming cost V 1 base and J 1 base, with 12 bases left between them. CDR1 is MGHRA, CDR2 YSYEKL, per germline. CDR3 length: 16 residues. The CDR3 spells CASSQGVGVGTDTQYF. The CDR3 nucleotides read TGCGCCAGCAGCCAAGGTGTAGGGGTAGGCACAGATACGCAGTATTTT.

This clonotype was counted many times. CDR3 sequence: CASSLNPSGGNSPLHF. Here the CDR3 DNA reads TGTGCCAGCAGCCTTAACCCCAGCGGGGGGAATTCACCCCTCCACTTT. The V call is TRBV4-2, the J call TRBJ1-6; D is perhaps TRBD1 (5 bases). CDR1 and CDR2 from the germline V gene are LGHNA and YNFKEQ. This CDR3 is built from 16 residues. Deletions cut 4 bases from V and 7 bases from J, with 17 bases between.

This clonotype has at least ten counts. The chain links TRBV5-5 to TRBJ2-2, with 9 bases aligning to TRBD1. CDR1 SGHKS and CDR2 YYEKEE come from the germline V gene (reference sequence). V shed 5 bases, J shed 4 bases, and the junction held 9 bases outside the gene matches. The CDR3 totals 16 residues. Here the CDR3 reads CASSPTGGAGTGELFF. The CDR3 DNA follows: TGTGCCAGCAGTCCAACAGGGGGCGCGGGCACCGGGGAGCTGTTTTTT.